Listed here are 17 T cell receptor beta chains from one sample, sequenced in a study of siplizumab effects on memory and regulatory T cells. Measured with immunoSEQ multiplex PCR; TCRdb has only the in-frame clones, and not every one. Of around 7,800 clones listed, roughly two thirds were seen once; the top ten hold 48%. Source material: effector memory CD8+ T cells sorted from blood. Subset indicated: unstimulated CD8+ effector memory T cells. The receptors were sampled from a human donor in good health.

The table lists this clone with a few counts. The chain combines TRBV7-9 with TRBJ2-1, with TRBD2 identical over 12 bases. The CDR3 has 19 residues. The V gene's germline CDR1 is SEHNR and CDR2 FQNEAQ (reference sequence). Trimming cost V 8 bases and J 6 bases; bases outside gene matches: 20. The CDR3 DNA follows: TGTGCCAGCCTCCCCGGGGCTAGCGGGAGGGCCTTGGTCTCCAATGAGCAGTTCTTC. This translates into CASLPGASGRALVSNEQFF.

The chain couples TRBV27 to TRBJ2-5; perhaps TRBD1 as D (8 bases). V was pared by 9 bases and J by 5 bases, with 22 bases between. Germline V gene lookup returns CDR1 MNHEY and CDR2 SMNVEV (reference sequence). The CDR3 loop spans 15 amino acids. CDR3: CARGNRGGSNETQYF. CDR3 bases: TGTGCCAGAGGGAACAGGGGGGGTTCTAACGAGACCCAGTACTTC.

This chain joins TRBV7-8 and TRBJ2-6, with 9 bases lining up with TRBD1. This CDR3 is 17 amino acids long. V trimming: 5 bases; J trimming: 0 bases; junction bases outside the gene matches: 5. CDR1 and CDR2 (germline): SGHVS, FQNEAQ. CDR3 nucleotides: TGTGCCAGCAGCCCCCAGGACAGGGGCTCTGGGGCCAACGTCCTGACTTTC. It is translated as CASSPQDRGSGANVLTF.

CDR3 in amino acids: CASSSRLAGGSYEQYF. In nucleotides, the CDR3 is TGTGCCAGCAGTTCCAGACTAGCGGGAGGGTCCTACGAGCAGTACTTC. The chain joins TRBV25-1 to TRBJ2-7, with 14 bases aligning to TRBD2. Germline trimming cut 5 bases from V and 1 base from J; bases unmatched to any gene: 4. Germline V gene sequence: CDR1 MGHDK, CDR2 SYGVNS. The CDR3 runs to 16 residues.

The chain combines TRBV2 with TRBJ1-4; D is unclear. The CDR3 covers 14 residues. Trimming took 5 bases from V and 4 from J, leaving 11 bases between them. The germline V gene has CDR1 SNHLY and CDR2 FYNNEI. The CDR3 spells CASSSSQNNEKLFF. CDR3 DNA: TGTGCCAGCAGTAGTAGTCAGAATAATGAAAAACTGTTTTTT.

The rearrangement links TRBV28 to TRBJ2-2, with TRBD1 matching 9 bases. In germline, CDR1 is MDHEN, CDR2 SYDVKM. The CDR3 is made up of 15 amino acids. V shed 5 bases, J shed 6 bases, and the junction held 7 bases outside the gene matches. CDR3: CASSPGDRVAGELFF. For the CDR3, the DNA is TGTGCCAGCAGTCCAGGGGACAGGGTGGCCGGGGAGCTGTTTTTT.

This clone was recorded only once. The CDR3 sequence is CASSGEFQGPNYGYTF. The CDR3, as DNA: TGTGCCAGCAGCGGGGAGTTCCAGGGCCCTAACTATGGCTACACCTTC. The rearrangement joins TRBV7-9 to TRBJ1-2; TRBD1 might be the D (5 bases). Trimming shortened V by 5 bases and J by 0 bases, and 16 bases separated the two germline ends. The CDR3 sequence is 16 residues long. The germline V gene encodes CDR1 SEHNR and CDR2 FQNEAQ (reference sequence).

The DNA of the CDR3 is TGCGCCAGCAGCCCTAGCCCGAGGGGGAGGGCCTACGAGCAGTACTTC. Translating gives CASSPSPRGRAYEQYF. The chain joins TRBV5-1 to TRBJ2-7, with D possibly TRBD2 on 7 matching bases. V lost 4 bases and J 2 bases, leaving 19 bases between the germline ends. From germline, CDR1 is SGHRS and CDR2 YFSETQ. The length of the CDR3 is 16 residues.

The CDR3 bases are TGTGCCAGCAGTGAGGGGGATAGCACAGATACGCAGTATTTT. Amino acid sequence: CASSEGDSTDTQYF. The chain combines TRBV6-1 with TRBJ2-3, with D perhaps TRBD1 or TRBD2 (5 bases each). In germline, CDR1 is MNHNS, CDR2 SASEGT. The CDR3 extends over 14 amino acids. V gave up 3 bases and J gave up 0 bases, with 7 bases separating them.

The genes are TRBV27 and TRBJ2-1; the D is unclear. V lost 1 base and J 2 bases, leaving 9 bases between the germline ends. The germline CDR1 and CDR2 sequences are MNHEY and SMNVEV (reference sequence). The CDR3 sequence is 15 residues long. CDR3 bases: TGTGCCAGCAGTTTATTCACTGGACCCTACAATGAGCAGTTCTTC. Its translation is CASSLFTGPYNEQFF.

CDR3 region: CASRPTGGANYGYTF. The CDR3 coding sequence is TGTGCCAGCAGACCAACAGGGGGCGCTAACTATGGCTACACCTTC. J is TRBJ1-2 and V is TRBV28; 9 positions agree with TRBD1. After removal of 6 bases from V and 0 bases from J, the junction contained 5 bases not matched to a gene. The CDR3 sequence is 15 residues long. From germline, CDR1 is MDHEN and CDR2 SYDVKM.

This clone showed up just once. This chain links TRBV9 with TRBJ2-7, with D perhaps given as TRBD1 or TRBD2 (5 bases each). Trimming shortened V by 4 bases and J by 6 bases, and 23 bases separated the two germline ends. This CDR3 is 16 amino acids long. Germline CDR1 and CDR2: SGDLS and YYNGEE. The CDR3 protein is CASSQGAGGTGGEQYF. CDR3 sequence (DNA): TGTGCCAGCAGCCAAGGCGCTGGCGGAACTGGGGGCGAGCAGTACTTC. Variable domain in full (rest from reference TRBV9 and TRBJ2-7): DSGVTQTPKHLITATGQRVTLRCSPRSGDLSVYWYQQSLDQGLQFLIQYYNGEERAKGNILERFSAQQFPDLHSELNLSSLELGDSALYFCASSQGAGGTGGEQYFGPGTRLTVT.

The genes are TRBV13 and TRBJ2-7, with 12 bases matching TRBD2. The CDR3 loop spans 16 amino acids. The germline V gene encodes CDR1 PRHDT and CDR2 FYEKMQ (reference sequence). V lost 6 bases and J lost 2; bases outside the gene matches: 8. The CDR3 spells CASSEGTSGFTYEQYF. DNA of the CDR3: TGTGCCAGCAGTGAAGGGACTAGCGGGTTTACCTACGAGCAGTACTTC.

The gene calls are TRBV4-1 and TRBJ2-1; D is unresolved. Germline assignment: CDR1 MGHRA and CDR2 YSYEKL. The ends were cut back, 2 bases at V and 9 bases at J, with 17 bases in the middle. The CDR3 extends over 15 amino acids. DNA of the CDR3: TGCGCCAGCAGCCAAAGGGCTGGTTTTTTGAGTGAGCAGTTCTTC. Translation gives CASSQRAGFLSEQFF.

This chain joins TRBV5-4 and TRBJ2-5; 14 bases line up with TRBD2. The CDR3 is 17 residues long. CDR1 SGHNT and CDR2 YYREEE come from the germline V gene (reference sequence). After removal of 5 bases from V and 4 bases from J, the junction contained 10 bases not matched to a gene. CDR3 sequence reads: CASRGTSGRAGRETQYF. CDR3 DNA sequence: TGTGCCAGCAGAGGGACTAGCGGGAGAGCCGGCAGAGAGACCCAGTACTTC.

There are a few counts of this clone. The rearrangement uses TRBV6-1 and TRBJ1-1; no reliable D call. The CDR3 spans 13 residues. V was pared by 4 bases and J by 3 bases, with 9 bases between. Germline V lookup: CDR1 MNHNS, CDR2 SASEGT. CDR3 amino acids: CASSVYWDTEAFF. The CDR3 region has the DNA TGTGCCAGCAGTGTCTATTGGGACACTGAAGCTTTCTTT.

The rearrangement uses TRBV6-6 and TRBJ2-2, with TRBD1 matching 10 bases. With 11 bases clipped from V and 6 bases from J, the junction kept 6 bases outside the gene matches. Per germline, CDR1 MNHNY and CDR2 SVGAGI (reference sequence). The CDR3 has 13 residues. The CDR3 DNA sequence: TGTGCCGGGACAGGGGTAATCGCCGGGGAGCTGTTTTTT. This gives the protein CAGTGVIAGELFF.